This TCR beta chain was recovered during a study of Graves' ophthalmopathy and Graves' hyperthyroidism. Study-level results: The 13-signature model separated ophthalmopathy from stable hyperthyroidism at around 86% sensitivity and roughly 81% specificity.

For repertoire sequencing, the TCR beta CDR3 regions were amplified from RNA transcripts. An initial RT-PCR round employing HTBI primers preceded a second-round multiplex PCR. TCRdb processed the multiplex PCR reads anew with MiXCR; each CDR3 protein has one entry. Altogether approximately 700,000 distinct CDR3 sequences are present, roughly 41% being singletons, with the ten largest covering about 40%. In the case of this clonotype: The antigen remains undetermined. The junction departs from germline at one end; a sequencing error may be responsible.

Sequencing was carried out using peripheral blood. The receptor's source is an adult man with Graves' ophthalmopathy.

The CDR3 region has the DNA TGTGCCAGCAGCTTACGGACAGGGGGCTTCTATGGCTACGCCTTC. Translating gives CASSLRTGGFYGYAF. The chain combines TRBV7-4 with TRBJ1-2; 11 bases are shared with TRBD1. This CDR3 contains 15 residues. Germline V gene sequence: CDR1 SGHVT, CDR2 SQSDAQ.